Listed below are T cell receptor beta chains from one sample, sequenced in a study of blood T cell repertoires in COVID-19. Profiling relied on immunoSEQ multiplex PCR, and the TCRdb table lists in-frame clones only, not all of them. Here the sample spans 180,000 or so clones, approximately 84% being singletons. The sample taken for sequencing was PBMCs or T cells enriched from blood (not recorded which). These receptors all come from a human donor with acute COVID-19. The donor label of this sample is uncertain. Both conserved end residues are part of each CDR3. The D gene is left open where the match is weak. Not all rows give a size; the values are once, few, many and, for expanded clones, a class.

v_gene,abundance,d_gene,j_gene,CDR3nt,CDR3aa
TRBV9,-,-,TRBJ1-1,TGTGCCAGCAGCGCTCAGGGAAACACTGAAGCTTTCTTT,CASSAQGNTEAFF
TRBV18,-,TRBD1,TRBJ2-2,TGTGCCAGCTCAGCCGGGACAGTTAACACCGGGGAGCTGTTTTTT,CASSAGTVNTGELFF
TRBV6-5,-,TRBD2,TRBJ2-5,TGTGCCAGCAGTTACGCTCCGGGAGGGGTCCAAGAGACCCAGTACTTC,CASSYAPGGVQETQYF
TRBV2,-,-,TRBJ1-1,TGTGCCAGGGTTGGCGGCACTGAAGCTTTCTTT,CARVGGTEAFF
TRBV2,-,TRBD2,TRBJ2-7,TGTGCCAGCAGTCCTACTCTAGCGGGGCCTCCCCACGAGCAGTACTTC,CASSPTLAGPPHEQYF
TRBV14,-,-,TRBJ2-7,TGTGCCAGCAGCCAAGTTGCGAAAAACGAGCAGTACTTC,CASSQVAKNEQYF
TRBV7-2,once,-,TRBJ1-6,TGTGCCAGCAGCTTAGATAGTTTGGTTCACCACTTT,CASSLDSLVHHF
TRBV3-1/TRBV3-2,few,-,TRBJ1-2,TGTGCCAGCAGCCCTTCGTCCGGGACTATCTATGGCTACACCTTC,CASSPSSGTIYGYTF
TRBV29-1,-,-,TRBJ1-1,TGCAGCGTCGGGGGGTTGAACACTGAAGCTTTCTTT,CSVGGLNTEAFF
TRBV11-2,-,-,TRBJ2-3,TGTGCCAGCAGCTTAGACGGGATGTTCACAGATACGCAGTATTTT,CASSLDGMFTDTQYF
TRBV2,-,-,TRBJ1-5,TGTGCCAGCAGTGAAGCCGGGGGGGCCAATCAGCCCCAGCATTTT,CASSEAGGANQPQHF
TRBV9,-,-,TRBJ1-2,TGTGCCAGCAGCGTAGAGGACGGGGACTATGGCTACACCTTC,CASSVEDGDYGYTF
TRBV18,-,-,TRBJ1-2,TGTGCCAGCTCACCAATTGGAGAACCGTATGTAGGCTACACCTTC,CASSPIGEPYVGYTF
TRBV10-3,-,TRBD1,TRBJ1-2,TGTGCCATCAGTGAGCGGGCGCGACAGGGCGGTAACTATGGCTACACCTTC,CAISERARQGGNYGYTF
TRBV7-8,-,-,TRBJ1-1,TGTGCCAGCAGCTTAGGCCCCGGTAGTAACACTGAAGCTTTCTTT,CASSLGPGSNTEAFF
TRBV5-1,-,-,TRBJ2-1,TGCGCCAGCAGCTTGGGGGCTAGCCGGAGCTCCTACAATGAGCAGTTCTTC,CASSLGASRSSYNEQFF
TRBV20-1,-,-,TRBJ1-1,TGCAGTGCTAGTGCAACAGCGAACACTGAAGCTTTCTTT,CSASATANTEAFF
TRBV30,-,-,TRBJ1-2,TGTGCCTGGATACGAGGCTATGGCTACACCTTC,CAWIRGYGYTF
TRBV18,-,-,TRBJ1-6,TGTGCCAGCTCACCACCTTCGGGAGTGAGATCACCCCTCCACTTT,CASSPPSGVRSPLHF
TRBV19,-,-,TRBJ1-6,TGTGCCAGTAGTATTAAGGAGAATTCACCCCTCCACTTT,CASSIKENSPLHF
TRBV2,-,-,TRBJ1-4,TGTGCCAGCAGGGGCTATAATGAAAAACTGTTTTTT,CASRGYNEKLFF
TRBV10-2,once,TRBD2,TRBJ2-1,TGCGCCAGCAGTGACCCACTAGCGGGGACATATGAGCAGTTCTTC,CASSDPLAGTYEQFF